The 16 T cell receptor beta chains below come from one sample, sequenced in a study. TCRdb reprocessed the 5' RACE reads with MiXCR, giving one entry per CDR3 protein. Of 20,000 to 25,000 distinct CDR3 sequences in the sample, 30% were seen once. The source material was tumor-infiltrating naive CD4+ T cells sorted from the breast tumor. Subset denoted: naive CD4+ T cells, CD4+CD45RA+CD25-. These receptors originate from a female donor with breast cancer.

This clonotype was counted only a few times. V is TRBV6-5 and J is TRBJ2-3, with a weak D call TRBD1 (6 bases). The V end was cut by 2 bases, the J end by 3 bases, with 9 bases between. From germline, CDR1 is MNHEY and CDR2 SVGAGI. The CDR3 spans 14 residues. The DNA of the CDR3 is TGTGCCAGCAGTTACGGGCAGGGGACAGATACGCAGTATTTT. It codes for CASSYGQGTDTQYF.

The V call is TRBV12-3 or TRBV12-4, the J call TRBJ2-4, with a possible D match to TRBD2 (5 bases). This CDR3 is built from 13 residues. V shed 7 bases and J shed 6 bases, with 13 bases lying between them. The CDR3 sequence: CASTYTRGNIQYF. The DNA of the CDR3 is TGTGCCAGCACCTATACCCGGGGAAACATTCAGTACTTC.

CDR3 in DNA: TGTGCCAGCAGCGTAGAAGGGGTGAGTTACAATGAGCAGTTCTTC. It is translated as CASSVEGVSYNEQFF. The rearrangement joins TRBV9 to TRBJ2-1; a possible D gene is TRBD1 (5 bases). The CDR3 runs to 15 residues. Germline loops: CDR1 SGDLS, CDR2 YYNGEE. Trimming took off 0 bases at V and 4 bases at J, with 11 bases between the two ends.

About this clonotype itself: No conserved phenylalanine or tryptophan ends this CDR3, so it is likely a read error. CDR3 sequence reads: CASSGNGVGEAFL. The CDR3 DNA reads TGTGCCAGCAGTGGAAACGGGGTTGGTGAAGCTTTCCTT. V usage is TRBV10-3 and J usage is TRBJ1-1, with unresolved D. The CDR3 has 13 amino acids. In germline, CDR1 is ENHRY, CDR2 SYGVKD.

This clonotype was recorded at least ten times. The chain couples TRBV24-1 to TRBJ2-2, with a weak D call TRBD1 (5 bases). Trimming stripped 4 bases from V and 0 bases from J, with 14 bases between. CDR1 and CDR2 from the germline V gene are KGHDR and SFDVKD. This CDR3 has 17 residues. For the CDR3, the DNA is TGTGCCACCAGTGACATCATCTCAGGGACGAACACCGGGGAGCTGTTTTTT. Residues: CATSDIISGTNTGELFF.

The chain links TRBV25-1 to TRBJ2-7; no clear D gene. In germline, CDR1 is MGHDK, CDR2 SYGVNS. The CDR3 totals 12 residues. With 3 bases removed from V and 2 bases from J, the gap between germline ends came to 5 bases. The CDR3 DNA follows: TGTGCCAGCAGTGATACCACCTACGAGCAGTACTTC. Amino acid sequence: CASSDTTYEQYF.

The J gene is TRBJ2-1, the V gene TRBV11-2; D unresolved. CDR3 length: 14 amino acids. Deletions cut 5 bases from V and 7 bases from J, with 15 bases between. Germline loops: CDR1 SGHAT, CDR2 FQNNGV. CDR3 residues: CASSPTGSQNEQFF. For the CDR3, the DNA is TGTGCCAGCAGCCCAACCGGGTCTCAAAATGAGCAGTTCTTC.

This clonotype is medium-sized within its sample. The chain has TRBV5-1 and TRBJ1-1, with TRBD1 matching over 10 bases. The CDR3 sequence is 15 residues long. Germline trimming cut 4 bases from V and 0 bases from J; bases unmatched to any gene: 3. Germline V gene lookup returns CDR1 SGHRS and CDR2 YFSETQ. In DNA, the CDR3 is TGCGCCAGCAGCCCGGGACAGGGGATGAACACTGAAGCTTTCTTT. Translation gives CASSPGQGMNTEAFF.

CDR3 residues: CASSVGVAEGYEQYF. The CDR3 DNA sequence: TGTGCCAGCAGCGTAGGGGTAGCGGAGGGCTACGAGCAGTACTTC. V and J are TRBV9 and TRBJ2-7, with a weak D call TRBD2 (6 bases). Trimming stripped 0 bases from V and 3 bases from J, with 13 bases between. CDR1 SGDLS and CDR2 YYNGEE come from the germline V gene. The CDR3 is 15 residues long.

This clonotype was detected many times. The rearrangement joins TRBV20-1 to TRBJ2-3; TRBD2 matches at 12 bases. This CDR3 spans 14 amino acids. Germline V gene lookup returns CDR1 DFQATT and CDR2 SNEGSKA (reference sequence). CDR3 residues: CGLLAGGPGDTQYF. CDR3 DNA sequence: TGCGGGCTCCTAGCGGGAGGGCCGGGAGATACGCAGTATTTT.

This clonotype is labeled as medium-sized. The genes are TRBV20-1 and TRBJ2-1; D is perhaps TRBD2 (6 bases). This CDR3 is 14 amino acids long. Germline V lookup: CDR1 DFQATT, CDR2 SNEGSKA (reference sequence). Trimming shortened V by 6 bases and J by 6 bases, and 18 bases separated the two germline ends. The chain's CDR3 is CSATIAETGNEQFF. The CDR3 DNA sequence: TGCAGTGCCACGATAGCGGAGACGGGCAATGAGCAGTTCTTC.

V gene TRBV11-2 combines with J gene TRBJ2-1; 7 nucleotides agree with TRBD2. The CDR3 extends over 16 amino acids. The germline gives CDR1 SGHAT, CDR2 FQNNGV. V lost 0 bases to trimming and J lost 4 bases; unmatched junction nucleotides: 6. The DNA for the CDR3 is TGTGCCAGCAGCTTAGAGTCCCAGCGGGAATACAATGAGCAGTTCTTC. Translation: CASSLESQREYNEQFF.

As concerns this clonotype: One end of the junction does not line up with germline, which may come from a read error. The chain is built from TRBV19 and TRBJ1-1, with 8 nucleotides matching TRBD1. CDR1 and CDR2 from the germline V gene are LNHDA and SQIVND (reference sequence). This CDR3 is built from 14 residues. The CDR3 protein is CATRQGIRNTEALF. The CDR3 nucleotides are TGTGCCACCCGACAGGGGATTCGGAACACTGAAGCCCTCTTT.

The chain joins TRBV20-1 to TRBJ2-7, with TRBD1 identical over 7 bases. Germline V gives CDR1 DFQATT, CDR2 SNEGSKA (reference sequence). The CDR3 covers 13 residues. V lost 6 bases, J lost 3 bases, and 8 bases stayed unmatched. The DNA of the CDR3 is TGCAGTGCCCATAGGGACAGCAGCTACGAGCAGTACTTC. Its translation: CSAHRDSSYEQYF.

As to this clonotype: This may be a read error, as it is one base from a much larger clone. J is TRBJ2-1 and V is TRBV11-3; 7 bases map to TRBD1. Germline values: CDR1 SGHNT, CDR2 YENEEA. Trimming at V came to 5 bases and at J to 9 bases, leaving 10 bases not matched to a gene. CDR3 length: 14 residues. The chain's CDR3 is CASSLGQRLVEQFF. CDR3 nucleotides: TGTGCCAGCAGCCTGGGACAGAGGTTGGTTGAGCAGTTCTTC.

This clonotype has more than one count but fewer than ten. The chain recombines TRBV9 with TRBJ1-3, with 7 bases identical to TRBD1. V shed 2 bases, J shed 3 bases, and the junction held 8 bases outside the gene matches. This CDR3 contains 16 residues. The germline V gene has CDR1 SGDLS and CDR2 YYNGEE. CDR3 bases: TGTGCCAGCAGCGTGTTCCAAGGGGGCAGTGGAAACACCATATATTTT. Translating gives CASSVFQGGSGNTIYF.